The clone carrying this T cell receptor (beta chain) was observed a single time. Its specificity is unknown. The data were taken from a study of cytomegalovirus exposure and HLA in healthy donors. Regarding the study as a whole: Later on, a genetic analysis was performed. It linked a missense variant in DCLRE1C with V- and J-gene trimming of TCR beta. Indistinguishable V segments such as TRBV6-2 and TRBV6-3 were excluded. Presence/absence comparisons presumed near-even sequencing depth among donors.

The CDR3 is 18 amino acids. V dropped 0 bases and J dropped 4; count of bases not matched to a gene: 11. Germline V gene sequence: CDR1 SGHDT, CDR2 YYEEEE. Despite likely unrecorded immune exposures, the donors were nominally healthy at the time of sampling. The PCR contained 60 Vbeta and 13 Jbeta primers. Produced via immunoSEQ multiplex PCR; TCRdb's table is partial and in-frame only. The sample consists of 110,000 to 150,000 clones, about 72% of them appearing once. The chain combines TRBV5-6 with TRBJ2-3, with 10 bases that match TRBD2. This receptor was taken from a man aged 35-49 years in good health and CMV-seronegative. Sequencing was carried out using PBMCs. The CDR3 region is CASSLELRLAGESDTQYF. CDR3 DNA: TGTGCCAGCAGCTTGGAACTGAGGCTAGCGGGAGAGTCAGATACGCAGTATTTT.